This T cell receptor beta chain was observed in a study of blood T cells in healthy people across ages. Germline loops: CDR1 DFQATT, CDR2 SNEGSKA (reference sequence). Trimming took off 4 bases at V and 2 bases at J, with 12 bases between the two ends. This CDR3 contains 13 residues. With a J-beta primer mix and a sample-barcoded 5' primer, a second PCR ran about 6 to 11 cycles. TCRdb reprocessed the 5' RACE reads with MiXCR, giving one entry per CDR3 protein. The data hold hundreds of thousands of distinct CDR3 sequences, with around 30% observed a single time. This clonotype has a count of ten or more.

The clonotype originates from an elderly woman in good health. The sequencing input was blood. V usage is TRBV20-1 and J usage is TRBJ2-7, with a weak D call TRBD1 (6 bases). This CDR3 reads CSAIKDSAYEQYF. CDR3 sequence (DNA): TGCAGTGCTATTAAGGACAGCGCCTACGAGCAGTACTTC.